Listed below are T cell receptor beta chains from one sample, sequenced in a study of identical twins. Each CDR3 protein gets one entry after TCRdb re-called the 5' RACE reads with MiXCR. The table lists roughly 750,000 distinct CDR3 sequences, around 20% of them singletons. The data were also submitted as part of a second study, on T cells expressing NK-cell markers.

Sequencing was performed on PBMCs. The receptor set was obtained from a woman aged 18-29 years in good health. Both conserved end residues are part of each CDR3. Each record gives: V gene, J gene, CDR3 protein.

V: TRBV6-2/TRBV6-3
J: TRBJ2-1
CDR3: CASRLRLAGAEQFF

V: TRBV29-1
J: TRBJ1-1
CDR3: CSVVGSLNTEAFF

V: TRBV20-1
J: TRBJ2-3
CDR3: CSALGPVRDTQYF

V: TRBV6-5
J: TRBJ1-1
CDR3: CASKKQGSEAFF

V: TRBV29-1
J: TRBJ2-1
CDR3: CSVDHNEQFF

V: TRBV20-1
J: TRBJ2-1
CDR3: CSASSGIVYNEQFF

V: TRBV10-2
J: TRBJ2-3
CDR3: CASSVRLAGVTDTQYF

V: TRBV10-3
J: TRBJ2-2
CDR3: CAIRTGAANTGELFF

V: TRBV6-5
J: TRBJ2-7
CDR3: CASSYSVGIGTPHEQYF

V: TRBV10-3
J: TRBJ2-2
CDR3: CAGQRLDTGELFF

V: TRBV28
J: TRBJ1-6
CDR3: CASSFPTGVSSYNSPLHF

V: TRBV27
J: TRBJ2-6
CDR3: CASSLFSGGANVLTF

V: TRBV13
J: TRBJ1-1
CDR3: CATGNGVGNTEAFF

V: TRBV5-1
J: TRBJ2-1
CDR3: CASSRGDGTSYNEQFF

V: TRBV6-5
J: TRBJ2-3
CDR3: CASSYGGRGDTQYF

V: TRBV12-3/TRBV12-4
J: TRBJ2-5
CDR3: CASRQRLTHQTQYF

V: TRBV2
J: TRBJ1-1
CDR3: CAIPGRVATEAFF

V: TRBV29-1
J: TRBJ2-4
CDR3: CSVAPGGEAKNIQYF

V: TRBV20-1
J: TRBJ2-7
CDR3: CSASRGTGNYEQYF